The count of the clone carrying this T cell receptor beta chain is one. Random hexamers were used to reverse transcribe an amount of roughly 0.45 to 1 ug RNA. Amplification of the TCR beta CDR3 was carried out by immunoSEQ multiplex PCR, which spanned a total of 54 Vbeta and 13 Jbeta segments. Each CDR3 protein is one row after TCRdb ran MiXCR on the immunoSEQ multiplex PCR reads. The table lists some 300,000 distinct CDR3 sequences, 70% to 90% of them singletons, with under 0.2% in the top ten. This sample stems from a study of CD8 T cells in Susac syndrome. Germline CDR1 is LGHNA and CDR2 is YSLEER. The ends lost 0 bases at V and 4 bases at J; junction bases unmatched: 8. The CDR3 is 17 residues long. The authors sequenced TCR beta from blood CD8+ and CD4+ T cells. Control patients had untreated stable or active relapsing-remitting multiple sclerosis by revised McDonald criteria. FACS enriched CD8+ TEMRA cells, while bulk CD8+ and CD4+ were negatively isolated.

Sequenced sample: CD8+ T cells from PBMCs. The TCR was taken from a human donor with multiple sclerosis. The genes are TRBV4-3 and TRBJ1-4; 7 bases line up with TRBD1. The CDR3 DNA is TGCGCCAGCAGCCAAGATGAGGGGGCAGGGATTAATGAAAAACTGTTTTTT. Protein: CASSQDEGAGINEKLFF.